This is a list of T cell receptor beta chains from one sample in a study of identical twins. Via MiXCR, TCRdb re-called the 5' RACE reads, giving one row per CDR3 protein. This table has around 510,000 distinct CDR3 sequences, roughly an eighth appearing once. The data were also submitted as part of a second study, on yellow fever vaccine responses in identical twins.

Specimen: CD4+ T cells sorted from blood. The origin of the receptors is a woman younger than 30 in good health. CDR3s include the opening cysteine and the closing phenylalanine or tryptophan. D genes are given only for firm matches. Size values are once, few and many counts, or a class for expanded clones, and some rows have none.

d_gene: NA; v_gene: TRBV6-1; abundance: NA; j_gene: TRBJ1-5; CDR3aa: CASTDRGSNQPQHF; CDR3nt: TGTGCCAGTACCGACAGAGGGAGCAATCAGCCCCAGCATTTT
d_gene: TRBD2; v_gene: TRBV6-1; abundance: NA; j_gene: TRBJ2-3; CDR3aa: CASKLAGGIGNTQYF; CDR3nt: TGTGCCAGCAAGCTAGCGGGAGGAATCGGGAATACGCAGTATTTT
d_gene: NA; v_gene: TRBV15; abundance: NA; j_gene: TRBJ2-1; CDR3aa: CATSRDPSGTGNEQFF; CDR3nt: TGTGCCACCAGCAGAGATCCCTCGGGTACCGGAAATGAGCAGTTCTTC
d_gene: TRBD2; v_gene: TRBV6-5; abundance: NA; j_gene: TRBJ2-1; CDR3aa: CASSYSRGSGRASYNEQFF; CDR3nt: TGTGCCAGCAGTTACTCCCGGGGTAGCGGGAGGGCCTCTTACAATGAGCAGTTCTTC
d_gene: NA; v_gene: TRBV4-2; abundance: NA; j_gene: TRBJ2-1; CDR3aa: CASSQSPGVGHNEQFF; CDR3nt: TGTGCCAGCAGCCAATCCCCGGGGGTAGGGCACAATGAGCAGTTCTTC
d_gene: TRBD2; v_gene: TRBV12-3/TRBV12-4; abundance: few; j_gene: TRBJ2-3; CDR3aa: CASSFIAGGPSDTQYF; CDR3nt: TGTGCCAGCAGTTTCATAGCGGGGGGGCCCTCAGATACGCAGTATTTT
d_gene: NA; v_gene: TRBV5-1; abundance: many; j_gene: TRBJ2-1; CDR3aa: CASRPGAGNEQFF; CDR3nt: TGCGCCAGCAGACCGGGAGCGGGTAATGAGCAGTTCTTC
d_gene: NA; v_gene: TRBV5-1; abundance: many; j_gene: TRBJ2-7; CDR3aa: CASSMDLYEQYF; CDR3nt: TGCGCCAGCAGCATGGACCTTTACGAGCAGTACTTC
d_gene: NA; v_gene: TRBV3-1; abundance: few; j_gene: TRBJ1-1; CDR3aa: CASSPGHGNTEAFF; CDR3nt: TGTGCCAGCAGCCCGGGACATGGGAACACTGAAGCTTTCTTT
d_gene: TRBD2; v_gene: TRBV12-5; abundance: NA; j_gene: TRBJ2-3; CDR3aa: CASGVLLAGGSDTQYF; CDR3nt: TGTGCTAGTGGTGTCCTTCTAGCGGGAGGATCTGATACGCAGTATTTT
d_gene: NA; v_gene: TRBV18; abundance: NA; j_gene: TRBJ2-1; CDR3aa: CASSPGGGDEQFF; CDR3nt: TGTGCCAGCTCACCCGGTGGAGGGGATGAGCAGTTCTTC
d_gene: TRBD2; v_gene: TRBV5-1; abundance: few; j_gene: TRBJ2-3; CDR3aa: CASSGSGGKTDTQYF; CDR3nt: TGCGCCAGCAGCGGCAGCGGGGGGAAGACAGATACGCAGTATTTT
d_gene: NA; v_gene: TRBV29-1; abundance: NA; j_gene: TRBJ2-2; CDR3aa: CSVGFLTTGELFF; CDR3nt: TGCAGCGTTGGGTTCCTGACCACCGGGGAGCTGTTTTTT
d_gene: NA; v_gene: TRBV6-2/TRBV6-3; abundance: NA; j_gene: TRBJ2-2; CDR3aa: CASSYPPRLQGNTGELFF; CDR3nt: TGTGCCAGCAGTTACCCACCCCGTTTGCAGGGTAACACCGGGGAGCTGTTTTTT
d_gene: TRBD1; v_gene: TRBV12-3/TRBV12-4; abundance: few; j_gene: TRBJ1-2; CDR3aa: CASSSIRQGGYTF; CDR3nt: TGTGCCAGCAGTTCGATACGACAGGGAGGCTACACCTTC
d_gene: NA; v_gene: TRBV20-1; abundance: NA; j_gene: TRBJ2-5; CDR3aa: CSAPDPGRNQETQYF; CDR3nt: TGCAGTGCTCCTGACCCTGGACGGAACCAAGAGACCCAGTACTTC
d_gene: TRBD1; v_gene: TRBV28; abundance: few; j_gene: TRBJ2-4; CDR3aa: CASSLPSGTGRNIQYF; CDR3nt: TGTGCCAGCAGTTTACCTTCGGGGACAGGGAGAAACATTCAGTACTTC
d_gene: TRBD2; v_gene: TRBV20-1; abundance: few; j_gene: TRBJ2-2; CDR3aa: CSATRLAGGRSGELFF; CDR3nt: TGCAGTGCAACCCGACTAGCGGGTGGGCGGAGCGGGGAGCTGTTTTTT
d_gene: NA; v_gene: TRBV15; abundance: few; j_gene: TRBJ2-4; CDR3aa: CATSTGGTLAKNIQYF; CDR3nt: TGTGCCACCAGCACAGGTGGGACCTTAGCCAAAAACATTCAGTACTTC
d_gene: TRBD2; v_gene: TRBV7-2; abundance: many; j_gene: TRBJ2-1; CDR3aa: CASSLGLAGGSNEQFF; CDR3nt: TGTGCCAGCAGCTTAGGATTAGCGGGAGGGTCGAATGAGCAGTTCTTC
d_gene: TRBD1; v_gene: TRBV12-3/TRBV12-4; abundance: few; j_gene: TRBJ1-3; CDR3aa: CASRPGTGSGNTIYF; CDR3nt: TGTGCCAGCAGACCCGGGACAGGGTCTGGAAACACCATATATTTT
d_gene: TRBD2; v_gene: TRBV7-3; abundance: many; j_gene: TRBJ2-3; CDR3aa: CASSPGLATDTQYF; CDR3nt: TGTGCCAGCAGTCCCGGACTAGCGACAGATACGCAGTATTTT
d_gene: NA; v_gene: TRBV25-1; abundance: NA; j_gene: TRBJ1-4; CDR3aa: CASSDPTGWFSEKLFF; CDR3nt: TGTGCCAGCAGTGACCCTACAGGGTGGTTTAGTGAAAAACTGTTTTTT
d_gene: NA; v_gene: TRBV5-1; abundance: NA; j_gene: TRBJ2-7; CDR3aa: CASSSRTSYEQYF; CDR3nt: TGCGCCAGCAGCTCAAGAACTTCCTACGAGCAGTACTTC
d_gene: TRBD2; v_gene: TRBV6-5; abundance: few; j_gene: TRBJ2-7; CDR3aa: CATLSSGSEQYF; CDR3nt: TGTGCCACCCTTAGCAGCGGGAGCGAGCAGTACTTC
d_gene: NA; v_gene: TRBV5-4; abundance: few; j_gene: TRBJ2-3; CDR3aa: CASSQSLHTDTQYF; CDR3nt: TGTGCCAGCAGCCAGTCTCTCCACACAGATACGCAGTATTTT
d_gene: TRBD2; v_gene: TRBV29-1; abundance: NA; j_gene: TRBJ2-4; CDR3aa: CSVDSGGANIQYF; CDR3nt: TGCAGCGTTGACAGCGGGGGCGCGAACATTCAGTACTTC
d_gene: NA; v_gene: TRBV18; abundance: few; j_gene: TRBJ2-2; CDR3aa: CASSPPESGAPILSGELFF; CDR3nt: TGTGCCAGCTCACCACCGGAATCGGGGGCCCCTATTTTGTCCGGGGAGCTGTTTTTT
d_gene: NA; v_gene: TRBV19; abundance: NA; j_gene: TRBJ2-1; CDR3aa: CASSIDGGPGLEQFF; CDR3nt: TGTGCCAGTAGTATAGACGGGGGCCCCGGCTTGGAGCAGTTCTTC